This entry lists 29 T cell receptor beta chains sequenced from one sample in a study of cytotoxic CD8 clonotypes in ibrutinib-treated CLL. Only in-frame clones appear in the TCRdb table, and some are missing; sequencing was by immunoSEQ multiplex PCR. Of roughly 250,000 clones listed, 70% were seen once; the top ten hold 15%. The sample consisted of PBMCs, taken after 24 months of ibrutinib treatment. These receptors were obtained from a human donor with chronic lymphocytic leukemia.

The chain recombines TRBV2 with TRBJ2-5, with 7 bases aligning to TRBD2. Germline V CDR1 and CDR2: SNHLY, FYNNEI. V was clipped by 4 bases and J by 3 bases; unmatched bases: 5. This CDR3 is 14 amino acids long. The CDR3 sequence is CASSGFAGEETQYF. The CDR3 nucleotides are TGTGCCAGCAGTGGCTTCGCGGGAGAAGAGACCCAGTACTTC.

J is TRBJ1-5 and V is TRBV6-5; D possibly corresponds to TRBD1 (5 bases). CDR1 MNHEY and CDR2 SVGAGI come from the germline V gene. CDR3 length: 13 amino acids. V was trimmed by 7 bases and J by 9 bases, leaving 16 bases between them. CDR3 sequence reads: CASKGKREAPQHF. DNA for the CDR3: TGTGCCAGCAAGGGGAAACGAGAGGCGCCCCAGCATTTT.

The chain has TRBV14 and TRBJ1-1; D unclear. Germline V gene sequence: CDR1 SGHDN, CDR2 FVKESK. This CDR3 has 15 residues. Trimming pared 1 base from V and 9 bases from J, leaving 18 bases between. CDR3: CASSQVRIPPDQAFF. DNA of the CDR3: TGTGCCAGCAGCCAAGTCCGCATACCCCCCGACCAAGCTTTCTTT. The whole variable domain, remainder taken from reference TRBV14 and TRBJ1-1, is EAGVTQFPSHSVIEKGQTVTLRCDPISGHDNLYWYRRVMGKEIKFLLHFVKESKQDESGMPNNRFLAERTGGTYSTLKVQPAELEDSGVYFCASSQVRIPPDQAFFGQGTRLTVV.

The chain carries TRBV5-4 and TRBJ2-7; 11 bases line up with TRBD2. The J segment lost 1 base and the V segment lost 4 bases, leaving 4 bases of the junction unmatched. Germline V CDR1 and CDR2: SGHNT, YYREEE (reference sequence). The CDR3 runs 15 residues. DNA of the CDR3: TGTGCCAGCAGCCCAAGGACTAGCGGGTCCTACGAGCAGTACTTC. Translating gives CASSPRTSGSYEQYF.

The rearrangement links TRBV2 to TRBJ2-1; 8 bases fit TRBD2. The V gene's germline CDR1 is SNHLY and CDR2 FYNNEI. The CDR3 runs 14 residues. J lost 9 bases, V lost 6 bases, and 10 bases had no gene match. CDR3 sequence: CASRPGLDNREQFF. The CDR3 region has the DNA TGTGCCAGCAGGCCGGGACTAGATAATCGTGAGCAGTTCTTC.

The chain joins TRBV9 to TRBJ1-1; 10 bases map to TRBD1. Trimming cost V 0 bases and J 1 base; bases outside gene matches: 0. CDR3 length: 15 amino acids. Germline loops: CDR1 SGDLS, CDR2 YYNGEE. The CDR3 coding sequence is TGTGCCAGCAGCGTAGGGACAGGGGGGAACACTGAAGCTTTCTTT. Amino acid sequence: CASSVGTGGNTEAFF.

The V gene is TRBV27, the J gene TRBJ2-7; D may match TRBD1 or TRBD2 (5 bases each). This CDR3 spans 11 amino acids. Looked up from germline, CDR1 is MNHEY and CDR2 is SMNVEV (reference sequence). With 11 bases removed from V and 0 bases from J, the gap between germline ends came to 8 bases. CDR3 protein: CAPGGSYEQYF. CDR3 nucleotides: TGTGCCCCTGGGGGCTCCTACGAGCAGTACTTC.

The gene calls are TRBV9 and TRBJ1-6, with 9 bases identical to TRBD1. With V trimmed by 3 bases and J by 8 bases, 6 bases remained unmatched. The CDR3 totals 15 residues. Germline-derived CDR1 and CDR2 are SGDLS and YYNGEE. The CDR3 reads CASSESGQGYSPLHF. Written as DNA, the CDR3 is TGTGCCAGCAGCGAATCGGGACAGGGTTATTCACCCCTCCACTTT.

This clone has more than one count but fewer than ten. CDR3 sequence reads: CASSQGLGSLNTEAFF. CDR3 DNA: TGTGCCAGTAGTCAAGGTTTGGGCAGCCTGAACACTGAAGCTTTCTTT. The V and J genes are TRBV19 and TRBJ1-1; no clear D. Germline V gives CDR1 LNHDA, CDR2 SQIVND (reference sequence). Trimming stripped 5 bases from V and 0 bases from J, with 16 bases between. This CDR3 region has 16 residues.

The V gene is TRBV28, the J gene TRBJ2-6, with D unresolved. Between the trimmed V and J ends, which lost 9 bases and 2 bases, there was a span of 17 bases. The CDR3 loop spans 16 amino acids. CDR1 is MDHEN and CDR2 is SYDVKM in the germline V gene. CDR3 residues: CASTIPGGPGANVLTF. The CDR3 DNA sequence: TGTGCCAGTACCATCCCGGGTGGCCCTGGGGCCAACGTCCTGACTTTC.

The V and J genes are TRBV18 and TRBJ2-5, with 10 bases fitting TRBD2. The CDR3 consists of 17 residues. J lost 5 bases, V lost 0 bases, and 9 bases had no gene match. The V gene's germline CDR1 is KGHSH and CDR2 LQKENI. In DNA, the CDR3 is TGTGCCAGCTCACCACCGAATCTAGCGGGAGTAAGGGAGACCCAGTACTTC. It translates to CASSPPNLAGVRETQYF. Looking up the rest from reference TRBV18 and TRBJ2-5 gives the full variable domain: NAGVMQNPRHLVRRRGQEARLRCSPMKGHSHVYWYRQLPEEGLKFMVYLQKENIIDESGMPKERFSAEFPKEGPSILRIQQVVRGDSAAYFCASSPPNLAGVRETQYFGPGTRLLVL.

The genes are TRBV15 and TRBJ2-5; D is unresolved. Germline CDR1 and CDR2: LNHNV and YYDKDF (reference sequence). This CDR3 contains 14 residues. V was pared by 3 bases and J by 1 base, with 9 bases between. Written as DNA, the CDR3 is TGTGCCACCAGCAGTGAGACACTCCAAGAGACCCAGTACTTC. This encodes CATSSETLQETQYF.

The chain couples TRBV2 to TRBJ2-7; D remains ambiguous. V was pared by 2 bases and J by 7 bases, with 12 bases between. Germline lookup yields CDR1 SNHLY and CDR2 FYNNEI. The CDR3 is 13 residues long. The CDR3 region has the DNA TGTGCCAGCAGTGAAAGGGCAGCCGGAGAGCAGTACTTC. This encodes CASSERAAGEQYF.

This clone came up a few times. The chain joins TRBV28 to TRBJ1-3; D call uncertain. This CDR3 contains 14 residues. Per germline, CDR1 MDHEN and CDR2 SYDVKM. Trimming took 5 bases from V and 3 from J, leaving 11 bases between them. The DNA for the CDR3 is TGTGCCAGCAGTCCCAGGACTGATGGAAACACCATATATTTT. As protein: CASSPRTDGNTIYF. Drawing the rest from reference TRBV28 and TRBJ1-3, the complete variable domain is DVKVTQSSRYLVKRTGEKVFLECVQDMDHENMFWYRQDPGLGLRLIYFSYDVKMKEKGDIPEGYSVSREKKERFSLILESASTNQTSMYLCASSPRTDGNTIYFGEGSWLTVV.

Concerning this clone itself: A read error is possible here, since a much larger clone lies one base away. Other DNA sequences in this specimen translate into the identical CDR3. The chain employs TRBV27 and TRBJ2-2; D may correspond to TRBD1 or TRBD2 (5 bases each). V was cut by 9 bases and J by 7 bases, with 18 bases left in between. Germline CDR1 MNHEY, CDR2 SMNVEV (reference sequence). There are 14 residues in the CDR3. The CDR3 spells CASSRETGRGELFF. The CDR3 DNA reads TGTGCCAGTAGCCGGGAAACAGGTCGCGGGGAGCTGTTTTTT.

The rearrangement links TRBV10-3 to TRBJ2-3, with D possibly TRBD2 on 6 matching bases. CDR3 length: 15 residues. Trimming shortened V by 4 bases and J by 4 bases, and 15 bases separated the two germline ends. Germline V gene lookup returns CDR1 ENHRY and CDR2 SYGVKD. The CDR3 DNA sequence: TGTGCCATCAGTGGGGTAGCGGCCTTGGCAGATACGCAGTATTTT. Translation: CAISGVAALADTQYF.

The chain joins TRBV19 to TRBJ2-7; the match to TRBD2 covers 9 bases. J was trimmed by 6 bases and V by 4 bases; bases with no gene match: 7. Germline CDR1 is LNHDA and CDR2 is SQIVND (reference sequence). The CDR3 spans 14 residues. The CDR3 loop reads CASSTKREVPEQYF. The CDR3 region has the DNA TGTGCCAGTAGTACTAAGCGGGAGGTGCCCGAGCAGTACTTC.

The V call is TRBV7-3, the J call TRBJ1-5, with 8 bases aligning to TRBD1. Unmatched junction bases numbered 9, after V lost 7 bases and J lost 7 bases. CDR3 size: 14 residues. Germline V lookup: CDR1 SGHTA, CDR2 FQGTGA. The CDR3 DNA reads as TGTGCCAGCACGCTCACGGACAGGGAACAGCCCCAGCATTTT. It encodes CASTLTDREQPQHF. Drawing the rest from reference TRBV7-3 and TRBJ1-5, the complete variable domain is GAGVSQTPSNKVTEKGKYVELRCDPISGHTALYWYRQSLGQGPEFLIYFQGTGAADDSGLPNDRFFAVRPEGSVSTLKIQRTERGDSAVYLCASTLTDREQPQHFGDGTRLSIL.

The chain carries TRBV28 and TRBJ2-7, with 8 bases that match TRBD1. The length of the CDR3 is 14 residues. Germline-derived CDR1 and CDR2 are MDHEN and SYDVKM. The trim removed 6 bases at V and 3 bases at J, leaving 7 bases unmatched. This chain's CDR3 is CASRRDRGVYEQYF. The CDR3 nucleotides read TGTGCCAGCAGACGCGACAGGGGAGTCTACGAGCAGTACTTC.

The rearrangement joins TRBV11-2 to TRBJ2-7, with 14 positions matching TRBD2. The germline V gene has CDR1 SGHAT and CDR2 FQNNGV. The trim removed 5 bases at V and 2 bases at J, leaving 2 bases unmatched. The CDR3 spans 15 residues. The CDR3 is CASSPGLAGAYEQYF. DNA for the CDR3: TGTGCCAGCAGCCCGGGACTAGCGGGAGCCTACGAGCAGTACTTC.

The CDR3 here is CAWVPGTGRNTEAFF. In DNA form, the CDR3 reads TGTGCCTGGGTCCCCGGGACAGGGAGGAACACTGAAGCTTTCTTT. The genes are TRBV30 and TRBJ1-1; 9 bases match TRBD1. This CDR3 has 15 residues. The germline gives CDR1 GTSNPN, CDR2 SVGIG (reference sequence). Trimming cost V 5 bases and J 1 base; bases outside gene matches: 8.

This chain connects TRBV28 to TRBJ2-7, with D perhaps assigned TRBD1 or TRBD2 (5 bases each). This CDR3 comprises 14 residues. Germline V gives CDR1 MDHEN, CDR2 SYDVKM. Deletions cut 6 bases from V and 6 bases from J, with 18 bases between. The CDR3 DNA reads as TGTGCCAGCAGCTCGGGACGGGCACTACGCGAGCAGTACTTC. Translated: CASSSGRALREQYF.

The chain couples TRBV29-1 to TRBJ2-1; weak D call: TRBD2 (7 bases). Trimming pared 8 bases from V and 7 bases from J, leaving 21 bases between. CDR1 and CDR2 from the germline V gene are SQVTM and ANQGSEA. The CDR3 contains 14 residues. CDR3 DNA: TGCAGCACCCTCAAGGGGGAGGGGGGGAATGAGCAGTTCTTC. Translated: CSTLKGEGGNEQFF.

The chain employs TRBV7-6 and TRBJ2-1; 7 bases are a match to TRBD2. CDR1 and CDR2 from the germline V gene are SGHVS and FNYEAQ. V shed 4 bases, J shed 2 bases, and the junction held 2 bases outside the gene matches. CDR3 size: 14 residues. The CDR3 region has the DNA TGTGCCAGCAGCTCTAGCGGTGCCTACAATGAGCAGTTCTTC. Translating gives CASSSSGAYNEQFF.

J is TRBJ2-3 and V is TRBV9; 10 positions match TRBD2. The CDR3 is made up of 14 amino acids. V was clipped by 8 bases and J by 1 base; unmatched bases: 4. Per the germline V gene, CDR1 is SGDLS and CDR2 is YYNGEE. CDR3 nucleotides: TGTGCCAGTACCGGGACTAGCGGCACAGATACGCAGTATTTT. Encoded protein: CASTGTSGTDTQYF.

This clone was detected once. The rearrangement uses TRBV29-1 and TRBJ2-7, with 15 bases that match TRBD2. CDR1 is SQVTM and CDR2 is ANQGSEA in the germline V gene. V shed 7 bases, J shed 7 bases, and the junction held 8 bases outside the gene matches. The CDR3 runs to 14 residues. The CDR3 loop is CSAQGLAGGSEQYF. In DNA, the CDR3 is TGCAGCGCCCAAGGACTAGCGGGAGGGAGTGAGCAGTACTTC.

The sample holds a few counts of this clone. CDR3 loop: CASSSGTVSEQYF. The CDR3 DNA is TGTGCCAGCAGCTCCGGGACAGTAAGCGAGCAGTACTTC. The chain has TRBV11-3 and TRBJ2-7, with 7 bases aligning to TRBD1. Germline CDR1 reads SGHNT; CDR2 reads YENEEA. This CDR3 region has 13 residues. The V gene end was trimmed by 4 bases and the J gene end by 6 bases; junction bases not matched to a gene: 6.

This clone was found a few times. The rearrangement links TRBV18 to TRBJ1-5, with TRBD1 matching over 7 bases. CDR1 is KGHSH, CDR2 LQKENI, per germline. J was trimmed by 2 bases and V by 5 bases; bases with no gene match: 6. The CDR3 loop spans 15 amino acids. The CDR3 DNA sequence: TGTGCCAGCTCAAGCAAAGGACAGGGCAATCAGCCCCAGCATTTT. Protein sequence: CASSSKGQGNQPQHF.

The V call is TRBV4-3, the J call TRBJ2-1, with 7 bases matching TRBD1. The CDR3 has 17 amino acids. The V and J ends lost 0 bases and 8 bases, in that order; junction bases with no gene match: 13. The V gene's germline CDR1 is LGHNA and CDR2 YSLEER. CDR3 in amino acids: CASSQDPDRPPHDEQFF. The CDR3 coding sequence is TGCGCCAGCAGCCAAGACCCGGACAGGCCCCCACACGATGAGCAGTTCTTC.